The 10 T cell receptor beta chains below all came from one sample that was sequenced in a study of control samples from healthy donors and cancer patients. The table came from immunoSEQ multiplex PCR; TCRdb's copy has only in-frame clones and leaves some out. The profile shows roughly 120,000 clones, around nine tenths of them singletons. The sequenced material came from blood. The receptor set was obtained from a man aged 25 to 40 in good health.

This sequence joins TRBV3-1 (or the pseudogene TRBV3-2) and TRBJ2-1; TRBD2 agrees at 9 bases. CDR3 length: 14 residues. After removal of 5 bases from V and 6 bases from J, the junction contained 5 bases not matched to a gene. The germline V gene has CDR1 LGHDT and CDR2 YNNKEL (reference sequence). In DNA, the CDR3 is TGTGCCAGCAGCTATGGCGGGGGGGCCAATGAGCAGTTCTTC. Residues: CASSYGGGANEQFF.

The chain links TRBV6-5 to TRBJ1-5; no definite D call. The V gene's germline CDR1 is MNHEY and CDR2 SVGAGI. Trimming shortened V by 5 bases and J by 3 bases, and 11 bases separated the two germline ends. The CDR3 is 14 amino acids. CDR3 in DNA: TGTGCCAGCAGTCCCCTTGGGTACAATCAGCCCCAGCATTTT. This translates into CASSPLGYNQPQHF.

The chain is built from TRBV4-1 and TRBJ2-7; TRBD1 agrees at 10 bases. The germline CDR1 and CDR2 sequences are MGHRA and YSYEKL. J gave up 4 bases and V 2 bases, and 5 bases lay outside the gene matches. The CDR3 consists of 15 residues. Here the CDR3 reads CASSQRGTGVYEQYV. DNA of the CDR3: TGCGCCAGCAGCCAAAGGGGGACAGGGGTTTACGAGCAGTACGTC.

The V gene is TRBV12-3 or TRBV12-4, the J gene TRBJ1-1; D possibly corresponds to TRBD1 (5 bases). The CDR3 length is 11 residues. Trimming removed 8 bases from V and 9 bases from J, with 13 bases in between. CDR3 DNA sequence: TGTGCCAGCCGTTCGAAGGGGAAAGCTTTCTTT. Protein sequence: CASRSKGKAFF.

This clone was detected once. V is TRBV5-1 and J is TRBJ1-4; D may be TRBD1 (6 bases). The germline gives CDR1 SGHRS, CDR2 YFSETQ. The ends were cut back, 2 bases at V and 7 bases at J, with 12 bases in the middle. CDR3 length equals 14 residues. The CDR3 DNA reads TGCGCCAGCAGCTTCAGGGGTAGGGGTGAAAAACTGTTTTTT. Translation: CASSFRGRGEKLFF.

The rearrangement links TRBV16 to TRBJ1-6; D might be TRBD1 (5 bases). Trimming took off 4 bases at V and 8 bases at J, with 12 bases between the two ends. Germline V CDR1 and CDR2: KGHSY, FQNENV. CDR3 length: 14 amino acids. The CDR3 DNA follows: TGTGCCAGCAGCCTTCCCGCGGGGGATTCACCCCTCCACTTT. As protein: CASSLPAGDSPLHF.

The gene calls are TRBV6-1 and TRBJ1-6; 8 nucleotides match TRBD1. CDR1 is MNHNS, CDR2 SASEGT, per germline. CDR3 length: 14 amino acids. V lost 7 bases, J lost 7 bases, and 6 bases stayed unmatched. The CDR3 protein is CASTLTGENSPLHF. CDR3 DNA sequence: TGTGCCAGCACCTTGACAGGGGAAAATTCACCCCTCCACTTT.

The chain carries TRBV19 and TRBJ1-5; a weak D match, TRBD1 (5 bases). Germline CDR1 is LNHDA and CDR2 is SQIVND (reference sequence). Trimming removed 2 bases from V and 2 bases from J, with 10 bases in between. The CDR3 sequence is 15 residues long. DNA of the CDR3: TGTGCCAGTAGTATATTTTCACAGGGCAATCAGCCCCAGCATTTT. Its protein product is CASSIFSQGNQPQHF. The complete variable domain, with remaining parts taken from reference TRBV19 and TRBJ1-5, reads DGGITQSPKYLFRKEGQNVTLSCEQNLNHDAMYWYRQDPGQGLRLIYYSQIVNDFQKGDIAEGYSVSREKKESFPLTVTSAQKNPTAFYLCASSIFSQGNQPQHFGDGTRLSIL.

The chain couples TRBV28 to TRBJ2-1, with a possible D match to TRBD1 (5 bases). Per germline, CDR1 MDHEN and CDR2 SYDVKM. This CDR3 has 11 amino acids. V was pared by 6 bases and J by 12 bases, with 12 bases between. The CDR3 reads CASSAQGPQFF. The CDR3 DNA reads TGTGCCAGCAGCGCCCAGGGTCCGCAGTTCTTC.

The chain carries TRBV19 and TRBJ1-5; D gene ambiguous. Trimming took off 3 bases at V and 4 bases at J, with 13 bases between the two ends. The CDR3 has 15 residues. From germline, CDR1 is LNHDA and CDR2 SQIVND (reference sequence). CDR3 DNA: TGTGCCAGTAGTATCAGCGGGCTTGAAAATCAGCCCCAGCATTTT. Its translation: CASSISGLENQPQHF.